Each of the 23 T cell receptor beta chains below was sequenced from the same sample in a study of blood T cell repertoires in COVID-19. Produced via immunoSEQ multiplex PCR; TCRdb's table is partial and in-frame only. The sample carries some 490,000 clones, approximately 86% recorded once. The material sequenced was PBMCs or T cells enriched from blood (not recorded which). Receptors were obtained from a woman aged 55-70 years who had recovered from COVID-19.

The V call is TRBV27, the J call TRBJ1-5; D may be TRBD1 (5 bases). Germline CDR1 is MNHEY and CDR2 is SMNVEV (reference sequence). V was pared by 3 bases and J by 1 base, with 7 bases between. The length of the CDR3 is 14 residues. As DNA, the CDR3 is TGTGCCAGCAGTTTTTGGGGCAGCAATCAGCCCCAGCATTTT. Residues: CASSFWGSNQPQHF.

The chain joins TRBV27 to TRBJ2-1, with 14 nucleotides matching TRBD2. With 5 bases clipped from V and 0 bases from J, the junction kept 12 bases outside the gene matches. From germline, CDR1 is MNHEY and CDR2 SMNVEV (reference sequence). The CDR3 has 20 residues. The CDR3 region is CASSPLKGLAGVSSYNEQFF. The CDR3 coding sequence is TGTGCCAGCAGTCCCCTAAAGGGACTAGCGGGGGTGAGCTCCTACAATGAGCAGTTCTTC.

The genes are TRBV6-6 and TRBJ1-3; 7 positions match TRBD1. Per the germline V gene, CDR1 is MNHNY and CDR2 is SVGAGI (reference sequence). CDR3 length equals 15 residues. J lost 3 bases, V lost 5 bases, and 7 bases had no gene match. CDR3 region: CASSKKGASGNTIYF. As DNA, the CDR3 is TGTGCCAGCAGTAAGAAGGGGGCGAGTGGAAACACCATATATTTT.

The chain employs TRBV12-3 or TRBV12-4 and TRBJ2-5, with a tentative D call TRBD2 (6 bases). This CDR3 is built from 13 residues. Trimming shortened V by 5 bases and J by 5 bases, and 12 bases separated the two germline ends. This CDR3 reads CASSPLAGETQYF. CDR3 coding DNA: TGTGCCAGCAGTCCACTAGCCGGGGAGACCCAGTACTTC.

J is TRBJ2-1 and V is TRBV29-1; weak D call: TRBD2 (5 bases). Trimming cost V 1 base and J 0 bases, with 10 bases left between them. The CDR3 spans 15 residues. Germline assignment: CDR1 SQVTM and CDR2 ANQGSEA. DNA of the CDR3: TGCAGCGTTGAAGGGACTGAGAGCTCCTACAATGAGCAGTTCTTC. Residues: CSVEGTESSYNEQFF.

The rearrangement joins TRBV11-2 to TRBJ1-2; TRBD1 might be the D (5 bases). Germline V CDR1 and CDR2: SGHAT, FQNNGV. This CDR3 is built from 15 residues. V shed 5 bases and J shed 0 bases, with 13 bases lying between them. The CDR3 protein is CASSPRPDTNYGYTF. In DNA, the CDR3 is TGTGCCAGCAGCCCCCGACCGGACACTAACTATGGCTACACCTTC.

The rearrangement links TRBV5-1 to TRBJ2-1; possibly TRBD2 for D (7 bases). Germline V CDR1 and CDR2: SGHRS, YFSETQ. CDR3 size: 15 residues. Between the trimmed V and J ends, which lost 3 bases and 2 bases, there was a span of 12 bases. This CDR3 is CASSSGGAAYNEQFF. The CDR3 bases are TGCGCCAGCAGCTCTGGGGGGGCCGCCTACAATGAGCAGTTCTTC.

This sequence joins TRBV12-5 and TRBJ2-3; weak D call: TRBD2 (5 bases). This CDR3 region has 15 residues. The germline V and J ends were trimmed by 8 bases and 0 bases, with 15 bases remaining between them. CDR1 and CDR2 (germline): LGHNT, FRNRAP. CDR3 DNA: TGTGCTAGTCACCCCGGGAAGACTAGCACAGATACGCAGTATTTT. Its protein is CASHPGKTSTDTQYF.

The chain has TRBV7-9 and TRBJ1-5; the match to TRBD1 covers 7 bases. Germline V lookup: CDR1 SEHNR, CDR2 FQNEAQ (reference sequence). There are 14 residues in the CDR3. V shed 7 bases and J 3 bases; nucleotides not matched to a gene: 6. The CDR3 DNA is TGTGCCAGCACCTCTGACAGGGACAATCAGCCCCAGCATTTT. Translation: CASTSDRDNQPQHF.

This clone has more than one count but fewer than ten. The rearrangement uses TRBV5-1 and TRBJ2-7, with 8 positions matching TRBD1. The CDR3 is 13 amino acids. The germline CDR1 and CDR2 sequences are SGHRS and YFSETQ. Trimming at V came to 2 bases and at J to 4 bases, leaving 2 bases not matched to a gene. CDR3 sequence reads: CASSFDRGYEQYF. In nucleotides, the CDR3 is TGCGCCAGCAGCTTCGACAGGGGATACGAGCAGTACTTC.

In the case of this clone: This sample includes further DNA sequences coding for the same CDR3. This chain uses TRBV5-1 with TRBJ2-2, with TRBD1 matching over 7 bases. Trimming at V came to 0 bases and at J to 2 bases, leaving 1 base not matched to a gene. There are 15 residues in the CDR3. CDR1 SGHRS and CDR2 YFSETQ come from the germline V gene. CDR3 sequence reads: CASSLGQGNTGELFF. CDR3 bases: TGCGCCAGCAGCTTGGGACAGGGTAACACCGGGGAGCTGTTTTTT.

V and J are TRBV2 and TRBJ2-1; 11 bases line up with TRBD2. The CDR3 is made up of 19 amino acids. Germline assignment: CDR1 SNHLY and CDR2 FYNNEI. V lost 6 bases and J lost 4; bases outside the gene matches: 17. As DNA, the CDR3 is TGTGCCAGCAGCTTCGGGGTACTAGCGGGGGCCCCCAGGTACAATGAGCAGTTCTTC. Translating it yields CASSFGVLAGAPRYNEQFF.

This clone was counted once. CDR3 nucleotides: TGTGCCAGCAGCGGGGACAGGGGGAAAGAGACCCAGTACTTC. It yields the protein CASSGDRGKETQYF. The chain employs TRBV5-4 and TRBJ2-5; 11 nucleotides align to TRBD1. The CDR3 runs to 14 residues. Germline-derived CDR1 and CDR2 are SGHNT and YYREEE (reference sequence). With 4 bases clipped from V and 3 bases from J, the junction kept 2 bases outside the gene matches.

On this clone: This sample includes further DNA sequences coding for the same CDR3. The chain uses TRBV7-9 and TRBJ1-2; D unclear. V was cut by 5 bases and J by 4 bases, with 8 bases left in between. This CDR3 is 12 amino acids long. Looked up from germline, CDR1 is SEHNR and CDR2 is FQNEAQ (reference sequence). CDR3 amino acids: CASSRDSYGYTF. CDR3 in DNA: TGTGCCAGCAGCCGGGATTCCTATGGCTACACCTTC. Variable domain in full (rest from reference TRBV7-9 and TRBJ1-2): DTGVSQNPRHKITKRGQNVTFRCDPISEHNRLYWYRQTLGQGPEFLTYFQNEAQLEKSRLLSDRFSAERPKGSFSTLEIQRTEQGDSAMYLCASSRDSYGYTFGSGTRLTVV.

The chain carries TRBV9 and TRBJ1-2; D unclear. This CDR3 is built from 15 residues. Germline V gene sequence: CDR1 SGDLS, CDR2 YYNGEE. V shed 2 bases and J shed 3 bases, with 14 bases lying between them. The CDR3 protein is CASSVVPDGDYGYTF. The CDR3 DNA reads TGTGCCAGCAGCGTGGTACCCGACGGGGACTATGGCTACACCTTC.

V usage is TRBV27 and J usage is TRBJ2-3; D is unresolved. Between the trimmed V and J ends, which lost 6 bases and 2 bases, there was a span of 12 bases. The CDR3 is made up of 14 amino acids. Looked up from germline, CDR1 is MNHEY and CDR2 is SMNVEV (reference sequence). CDR3 DNA: TGTGCCAGCAGCTCCTCTACAGCCACAGATACGCAGTATTTT. It specifies CASSSSTATDTQYF.

DNA of the CDR3: TGTGCCAGCAGCACCGGGACAGAGAACTATGGCTACACCTTC. Translated, it gives CASSTGTENYGYTF. V is TRBV5-4 and J is TRBJ1-2; 7 nucleotides match TRBD1. This CDR3 is 14 amino acids long. The V gene end was trimmed by 4 bases and the J gene end by 2 bases; junction bases not matched to a gene: 5. The germline CDR1 and CDR2 sequences are SGHNT and YYREEE (reference sequence).

The genes are TRBV19 and TRBJ1-6, with TRBD1 matching over 11 bases. This CDR3 has 15 residues. The germline gives CDR1 LNHDA, CDR2 SQIVND (reference sequence). Trimming removed 6 bases from V and 6 bases from J; junction bases left unmatched: 4. CDR3 nucleotides: TGTGCCAGTAGCGACGGGACAGGGGGTAATTCACCCCTCCACTTT. Encoded protein: CASSDGTGGNSPLHF.

V usage is TRBV3-1 (or the pseudogene TRBV3-2) and J usage is TRBJ2-1, with 15 bases fitting TRBD2. Trimming at V came to 4 bases and at J to 8 bases, leaving 3 bases not matched to a gene. The CDR3 extends over 15 amino acids. Germline lookup yields CDR1 LGHDT and CDR2 YNNKEL (reference sequence). CDR3 DNA: TGTGCCAGCAGCCGGACTAGCGGGGGGGCGGATGAGCAGTTCTTC. It yields the protein CASSRTSGGADEQFF.

The chain couples TRBV29-1 to TRBJ1-5; 9 nucleotides align to TRBD1. From germline, CDR1 is SQVTM and CDR2 ANQGSEA. Unmatched junction bases numbered 4, after V lost 7 bases and J lost 3 bases. This CDR3 is built from 13 residues. The CDR3 loop is CSAGTGNNQPQHF. CDR3 nucleotides: TGCAGCGCCGGGACAGGGAACAATCAGCCCCAGCATTTT.

The rearrangement links TRBV5-1 to TRBJ2-7; TRBD1 might be the D (5 bases). In germline, CDR1 is SGHRS, CDR2 YFSETQ. V gave up 3 bases and J gave up 0 bases, with 10 bases separating them. This CDR3 region has 14 residues. In nucleotides, the CDR3 is TGCGCCAGCAGCTACGAGGACACCTCCTACGAGCAGTACTTC. It is translated as CASSYEDTSYEQYF.

This rearrangement joins TRBV18 to TRBJ2-1, with D perhaps TRBD1 (5 bases). Trimming took 4 bases from V and 2 from J, leaving 12 bases between them. The length of the CDR3 is 15 residues. Germline CDR1 and CDR2: KGHSH and LQKENI. This CDR3 reads CASSQQAGTYNEQFF. The DNA of the CDR3 is TGTGCCAGCTCACAACAGGCAGGCACCTACAATGAGCAGTTCTTC.

The J gene is TRBJ2-6, the V gene TRBV19; no firm D call. The CDR3 sequence is 14 residues long. Germline assignment: CDR1 LNHDA and CDR2 SQIVND (reference sequence). The V and J ends lost 5 bases and 0 bases respectively, with 5 bases between them. The CDR3 DNA sequence: TGTGCCAGTAGTTTTTACTCTGGGGCCAACGTCCTGACTTTC. As protein: CASSFYSGANVLTF.